This T cell receptor beta chain was sequenced in a study of shared clonotypes between healthy human individuals. In the authors' workflow: Filtering of immunoSEQ junctional sequences could not match full-length read filtering. Assay: immunoSEQ multiplex PCR; the TCRdb copy retains only in-frame clones and omits some. The V and J calls and clone size were taken over from that table, and D and trimming were inferred from the DNA. Here the sample spans some 1.5 million clones, approximately 98% being singletons. Trimming removed 0 bases from V and 9 bases from J, with 21 bases in between. This CDR3 is 17 amino acids long. CDR1 SGHDN and CDR2 FVKESK come from the germline V gene.

This chain uses TRBV14 with TRBJ1-3; D is unclear. Specimen: naive CD4+ T cells sorted from blood. Subset noted: CD45RA+ positively selected. The TCR comes from a man aged 30-40 years in good health. CDR3 DNA: TGTGCCAGCAGCCAAGACAGTAACCCAACTGCCTGGGGCACCATATATTTT. This translates into CASSQDSNPTAWGTIYF.